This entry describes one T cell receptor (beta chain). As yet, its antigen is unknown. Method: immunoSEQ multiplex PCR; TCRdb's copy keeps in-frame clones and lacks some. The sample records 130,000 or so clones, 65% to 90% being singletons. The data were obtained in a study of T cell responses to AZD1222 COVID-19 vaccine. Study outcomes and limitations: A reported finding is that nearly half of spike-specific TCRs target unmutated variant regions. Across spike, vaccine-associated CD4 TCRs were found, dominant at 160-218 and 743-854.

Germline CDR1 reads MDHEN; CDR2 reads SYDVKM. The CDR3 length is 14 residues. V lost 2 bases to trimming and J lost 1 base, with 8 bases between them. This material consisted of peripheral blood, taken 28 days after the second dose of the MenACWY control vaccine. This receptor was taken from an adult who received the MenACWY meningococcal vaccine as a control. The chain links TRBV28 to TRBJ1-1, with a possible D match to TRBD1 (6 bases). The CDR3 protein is CASSLRTENTEAFF. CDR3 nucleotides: TGTGCCAGCAGTTTACGGACAGAGAACACTGAAGCTTTCTTT.